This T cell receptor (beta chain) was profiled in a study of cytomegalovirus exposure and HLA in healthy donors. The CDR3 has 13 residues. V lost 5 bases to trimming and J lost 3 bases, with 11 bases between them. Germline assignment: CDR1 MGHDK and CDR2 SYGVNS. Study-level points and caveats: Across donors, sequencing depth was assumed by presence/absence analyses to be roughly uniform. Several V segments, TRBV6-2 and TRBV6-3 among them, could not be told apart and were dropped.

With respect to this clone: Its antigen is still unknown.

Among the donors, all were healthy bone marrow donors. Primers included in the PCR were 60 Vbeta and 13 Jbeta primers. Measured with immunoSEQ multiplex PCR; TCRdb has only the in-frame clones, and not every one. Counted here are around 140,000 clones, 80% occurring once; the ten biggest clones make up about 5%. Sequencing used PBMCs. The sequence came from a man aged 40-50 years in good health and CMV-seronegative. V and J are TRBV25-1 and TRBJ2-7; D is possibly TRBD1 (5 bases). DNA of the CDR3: TGTGCCAGCAGTAGGACACTGAACTACGAGCAGTACTTC. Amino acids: CASSRTLNYEQYF.